The 9 T cell receptor beta chains reported below all come from one sample, sequenced in a study of regulatory T cells in long-lasting Graves disease. Time point denoted: persistent/refractory GD, antithyroid drugs over 5 years with positive TRAb. From PBMCs, RNA was extracted and then used to make the TCR library. According to the study, TCR beta libraries were built with iRepertoire HTBI primers and CDR3-region Arm-PCR. TCRdb itself ran the multiplex PCR reads through MiXCR, one entry per CDR3 protein. The repertoire has 650,000 to 700,000 distinct CDR3 sequences, around 32% of them found once; the top ten carry 42%. This specimen was peripheral blood mononuclear cells (PBMCs), taken when the disease was refractory, from a patient treated with antithyroid drugs. The receptors derive from a female donor with Graves disease.

This chain joins TRBV27 and TRBJ2-2; a possible D gene is TRBD1 (5 bases). The CDR3 runs to 14 residues. Trimming left V 7 bases short and J 0 bases short, with 9 bases between. Germline V gives CDR1 MNHEY, CDR2 SMNVEV (reference sequence). The CDR3: CASNKGSNTGELFF. DNA of the CDR3: TGTGCCAGCAACAAGGGGTCGAACACCGGGGAGCTGTTTTTT.

The chain joins TRBV27 to TRBJ1-4, with a possible D match to TRBD1 (5 bases). CDR3 length: 15 residues. The germline gives CDR1 MNHEY, CDR2 SMNVEV (reference sequence). V was trimmed by 5 bases and J by 4 bases, leaving 14 bases between them. CDR3 bases: TGTGCCAGCAGTCCGACGGGACGGTTTAATGAAAAACTGTTTTTT. Residues: CASSPTGRFNEKLFF.

About this clonotype itself: At one boundary the junction diverges from the germline segment, which might be a read error. This sequence joins TRBV18 and TRBJ2-7; D is undetermined. The CDR3 has 11 residues. CDR1 KGHSH and CDR2 LQKENI come from the germline V gene. As DNA, the CDR3 is TGTGCCACCTCATATTCTAACGAGCAGTACTTC. Protein sequence: CATSYSNEQYF. The whole variable domain, remainder taken from reference TRBV18 and TRBJ2-7, is NAGVMQNPRHLVRRRGQEARLRCSPMKGHSHVYWYRQLPEEGLKFMVYLQKENIIDESGMPKERFSAEFPKEGPSILRIQQVVRGDSAAYFCATSYSNEQYFGPGTRLTVT.

This clonotype has a count of ten or more. The genes are TRBV20-1 and TRBJ1-4; D perhaps matches TRBD1 (6 bases). Trimming left V 5 bases short and J 4 bases short, with 17 bases between. This CDR3 is built from 15 residues. Germline values: CDR1 DFQATT, CDR2 SNEGSKA (reference sequence). The CDR3 DNA sequence: TGCAGTGCTGTCGACAGGAGGGCGGTTAATGAAAAACTGTTTTTT. Residues: CSAVDRRAVNEKLFF.

The rearrangement links TRBV3-1 to TRBJ1-1, with D perhaps matching TRBD1 (6 bases). V lost 1 base, J lost 7 bases, and 13 bases lay in between. This CDR3 is built from 14 residues. Germline CDR1 is LGHDT and CDR2 is YNNKEL (reference sequence). DNA for the CDR3: TGTGCCAGCAGCCAAGTACCCGGGACAATTGAAGCTTTCTTT. Residues: CASSQVPGTIEAFF.

V is TRBV12-3 or TRBV12-4 and J is TRBJ2-2; unclear D gene. CDR3 length equals 14 residues. The ends were cut back, 4 bases at V and 6 bases at J, with 12 bases in the middle. The CDR3 spells CASSYRLYPGELFF. CDR3 sequence (DNA): TGTGCCAGCAGTTATAGACTCTACCCCGGGGAGCTGTTTTTT.

In its sample, this clonotype was seen a few times. The genes are TRBV7-3 and TRBJ1-2; 10 bases align to TRBD1. The CDR3 runs 15 residues. Germline V gives CDR1 SGHTA, CDR2 FQGTGA. With V trimmed by 5 bases and J by 8 bases, 11 bases remained unmatched. CDR3 sequence reads: CASSPTGTGAWGYTF. CDR3 DNA sequence: TGTGCCAGCAGCCCCACTGGGACAGGGGCCTGGGGCTACACCTTC.

This sequence joins TRBV4-1 and TRBJ1-1, with TRBD1 identical over 7 bases. CDR1 and CDR2 (germline): MGHRA, YSYEKL. J gave up 1 base and V 3 bases, and 5 bases lay outside the gene matches. The CDR3 length is 15 residues. The CDR3 sequence: CASSQAQGRNTEAFF. DNA of the CDR3: TGCGCCAGCAGCCAGGCACAGGGGAGGAACACTGAAGCTTTCTTT.

The chain links TRBV5-1 to TRBJ1-2, with a possible D match to TRBD1 (5 bases). CDR3 length: 14 amino acids. Trimming stripped 3 bases from V and 0 bases from J, with 9 bases between. CDR1 and CDR2 (germline): SGHRS, YFSETQ. In nucleotides, the CDR3 is TGCGCCAGCAGCTCAGACAGAACTAACTATGGCTACACCTTC. It specifies CASSSDRTNYGYTF. Using reference TRBV5-1 and TRBJ1-2 for the parts outside the CDR3, the full variable domain is KAGVTQTPRYLIKTRGQQVTLSCSPISGHRSVSWYQQTPGQGLQFLFEYFSETQRNKGNFPGRFSGRQFSNSRSEMNVSTLELGDSALYLCASSSDRTNYGYTFGSGTRLTVV.